The 9 T cell receptor beta chains below come from one sample, sequenced in a study of shared clonotypes between healthy human individuals. Data came from immunoSEQ multiplex PCR; TCRdb stores just in-frame clones and leaves some out. In the table there are about 680,000 clones, about 91% of which are singletons. Naive-designated CD8 cells lacked CD45RO, were positively enriched for CCR7, and omitted terminally differentiated effector memory CD45RA+ cells. Material: naive CD8+ T cells sorted from blood. These receptors were collected from a man aged 25 to 45 in good health.

The V call is TRBV9, the J call TRBJ2-1, with D possibly being TRBD1 or TRBD2 (5 bases each). Germline CDR1 reads SGDLS; CDR2 reads YYNGEE. The CDR3 spans 16 residues. Trimming pared 3 bases from V and 5 bases from J, leaving 18 bases between. The CDR3 reads CASSELPGTANNEQFF. Here the CDR3 DNA reads TGTGCCAGCAGCGAACTCCCAGGGACGGCAAACAATGAGCAGTTCTTC.

The chain joins TRBV5-4 to TRBJ2-7, with 9 nucleotides matching TRBD1. V shed 4 bases, J shed 5 bases, and the junction held 10 bases outside the gene matches. Germline V CDR1 and CDR2: SGHNT, YYREEE (reference sequence). This CDR3 is 15 amino acids long. The CDR3 reads CASSVTGTGINEQYF. Here the CDR3 DNA reads TGTGCCAGCAGCGTAACCGGGACAGGGATCAACGAGCAGTACTTC.

This clone was detected only once. This chain uses TRBV7-2 with TRBJ2-7, with 9 bases that match TRBD2. With 5 bases clipped from V and 8 bases from J, the junction kept 7 bases outside the gene matches. Germline values: CDR1 SGHTA, CDR2 FQGNSA. This CDR3 has 13 residues. CDR3 DNA: TGTGCCAGCAGCGCAGGGACTAGCCTGAAGCAGTACTTC. It is translated as CASSAGTSLKQYF.

The V call is TRBV2, the J call TRBJ2-5; perhaps TRBD2 as D (6 bases). This CDR3 is built from 16 residues. Germline V CDR1 and CDR2: SNHLY, FYNNEI. Deletions cut 0 bases from V and 3 bases from J, with 14 bases between. CDR3 sequence: CASSEAVTTGEETQYF. For the CDR3, the DNA is TGTGCCAGCAGTGAAGCGGTCACAACGGGGGAAGAGACCCAGTACTTC.

The gene calls are TRBV7-3 and TRBJ2-1; 15 bases line up with TRBD2. The CDR3 covers 19 residues. Germline V gives CDR1 SGHTA, CDR2 FQGTGA. V shed 2 bases, J shed 4 bases, and the junction held 9 bases outside the gene matches. The CDR3 reads CASSLDGGTSGRWYNEQFF. CDR3 nucleotide sequence: TGTGCCAGCAGCTTAGACGGGGGGACTAGCGGGAGGTGGTACAATGAGCAGTTCTTC.

A word on this clone: Distinct nucleotide sequences in the sample also encode this CDR3. The V call is TRBV5-1, the J call TRBJ2-7; D uncertain. The CDR3 covers 12 residues. From germline, CDR1 is SGHRS and CDR2 YFSETQ. Trimming removed 2 bases from V and 5 bases from J, with 8 bases in between. For the CDR3, the DNA is TGCGCCAGCAGCTTACGGCGAGACGAGCAGTACTTC. This translates into CASSLRRDEQYF.

This clone was counted a single time. This rearrangement joins TRBV5-6 to TRBJ2-7; D remains unclear. This CDR3 spans 13 amino acids. Germline assignment: CDR1 SGHDT and CDR2 YYEEEE. The germline V and J ends were trimmed by 3 bases and 4 bases, with 11 bases remaining between them. This CDR3 reads CASSSFGSYEQYF. The CDR3 nucleotides are TGTGCCAGCAGCTCTTTTGGAAGTTACGAGCAGTACTTC.

The V call is TRBV5-6, the J call TRBJ1-2, with 12 bases that match TRBD1. The CDR3 spans 13 residues. V was clipped by 5 bases and J by 7 bases; unmatched bases: 3. Germline V gives CDR1 SGHDT, CDR2 YYEEEE. The CDR3 protein is CASSWDRGPGYTF. In nucleotides, the CDR3 is TGTGCCAGCAGTTGGGACAGGGGGCCTGGCTACACCTTC.

This clone turned up a few times. This chain joins TRBV4-1 and TRBJ2-1; 8 positions agree with TRBD2. CDR1 and CDR2 (germline): MGHRA, YSYEKL. CDR3 length equals 16 residues. The V gene end was trimmed by 4 bases and the J gene end by 2 bases; junction bases not matched to a gene: 7. Written as DNA, the CDR3 is TGCGCCAGCAGCCCAATAGCGGGGAACGCCTACAATGAGCAGTTCTTC. As protein: CASSPIAGNAYNEQFF.